Listed below are T cell receptor beta chains from one sample, sequenced in a study of beta chain features in type 1 diabetes. Repertoires were generated with immunoSEQ multiplex PCR, while TCRdb's copy carries only in-frame clones and drops some. The table has nearly 350,000 clones, less than 10% seen once. The sequenced sample consisted of central memory CD4+ T cells from blood. These receptors all stem from a woman aged 18-35 years in good health. The CDR3 runs from the conserved cysteine through the conserved F or W. The D gene is left open where the match is weak. Rows may omit the clone size; those that give it use once, few, many or a size class.

v_call	clone_size	j_call	d_call	cdr3_aa	cdr3_nt
TRBV28	few	TRBJ2-1	TRBD2	CASSPLRLAGRYNEQFF	TGTGCCAGCAGCCCACTTAGGCTAGCGGGAAGATACAATGAGCAGTTCTTC
TRBV29-1	.	TRBJ2-3	.	CSVEPKSTDTQYF	TGCAGCGTTGAGCCAAAAAGCACAGATACGCAGTATTTT
TRBV28	.	TRBJ1-4	TRBD1	CASTGQGAATNEKLFF	TGTGCCAGCACCGGACAGGGGGCTGCAACTAATGAAAAACTGTTTTTT
TRBV7-9	.	TRBJ1-2	TRBD1	CASSPGQDYGYTF	TGTGCCAGCAGCCCGGGACAGGACTATGGCTACACCTTC
TRBV5-1	.	TRBJ2-5	TRBD2	CASSLLGREKETQYF	TGCGCCAGCAGCTTGCTAGGGCGGGAGAAAGAGACCCAGTACTTC
TRBV18	few	TRBJ2-6	.	CASSPPAGSGANVLTF	TGTGCCAGCTCACCACCGGCAGGCTCTGGGGCCAACGTCCTGACTTTC
TRBV25-1	few	TRBJ2-3	TRBD2	CASSEFGTSIDTQYF	TGTGCCAGCAGTGAATTTGGGACTAGCATAGATACGCAGTATTTT
TRBV18	.	TRBJ2-7	.	CASSPSGREQYF	TGTGCCAGCTCACCATCGGGACGCGAGCAGTACTTC
TRBV6-5	few	TRBJ2-5	.	CASNTDQTQYF	TGTGCCAGCAACACCGACCAAACCCAGTACTTC
TRBV5-1	.	TRBJ2-1	TRBD2	CASSFGTSGWGQNEQFF	TGCGCCAGCAGCTTCGGGACTAGCGGGTGGGGTCAGAATGAGCAGTTCTTC
TRBV9	few	TRBJ2-1	.	CASSVGGNNRMMEQFF	TGTGCCAGCAGCGTAGGGGGTAATAATCGAATGATGGAGCAGTTCTTC
TRBV7-6	few	TRBJ2-3	TRBD2	CASSLEASGSASTDTQYF	TGTGCCAGCAGCTTAGAGGCTAGCGGTTCCGCAAGCACAGATACGCAGTATTTT
TRBV7-8	few	TRBJ2-1	.	CASNFGNRGNEQFF	TGTGCCAGCAACTTTGGGAATCGGGGGAATGAGCAGTTCTTC
TRBV28	few	TRBJ2-7	TRBD2	CASSPLGGLVHEQYF	TGTGCCAGCAGTCCCCTGGGGGGACTAGTCCACGAGCAGTACTTC
TRBV5-4	few	TRBJ2-7	TRBD1	CASSLQGAYEQYF	TGTGCCAGCAGCTTACAGGGGGCGTACGAGCAGTACTTC
TRBV7-9	.	TRBJ2-2	TRBD2	CASTPRGGRGTGELFF	TGTGCCAGCACCCCGCGAGGCGGGAGGGGCACCGGGGAGCTGTTTTTT
TRBV5-4	.	TRBJ2-6	.	CASSPNKGLVLTF	TGTGCCAGCAGCCCAAATAAAGGGCTCGTCCTGACTTTC
TRBV7-2	.	TRBJ2-7	.	CASSSTPGSYEQYF	TGTGCCAGCAGCTCCACGCCGGGGTCTTACGAGCAGTACTTC
TRBV19	many	TRBJ1-1	TRBD1	CASRVDRAGTEAFF	TGTGCCAGTAGAGTAGACAGGGCGGGCACTGAAGCTTTCTTT
TRBV28	few	TRBJ2-5	.	CASSPKRWQETQYF	TGTGCCAGCAGCCCTAAGAGGTGGCAAGAGACCCAGTACTTC
TRBV19	few	TRBJ2-1	TRBD1	CASSRRQGSNEQFF	TGTGCCAGTAGTAGGAGACAGGGTAGCAATGAGCAGTTCTTC
TRBV9	.	TRBJ2-1	TRBD2	CASSVVAGTSGGDNEQFF	TGTGCCAGCAGCGTAGTTGCGGGGACTAGCGGAGGAGACAATGAGCAGTTCTTC
TRBV7-2	few	TRBJ1-2	.	CASSLGNRAYGYTF	TGTGCCAGCAGCTTGGGGAACAGGGCTTATGGCTACACCTTC
TRBV7-2	few	TRBJ2-2	TRBD1	CASSPNRGARTGELFF	TGTGCCAGCAGCCCCAACAGGGGTGCGCGGACCGGGGAGCTGTTTTTT
TRBV5-1	few	TRBJ1-2	.	CASSLSTGNYGYTF	TGCGCCAGCAGCTTGAGCACGGGGAACTATGGCTACACCTTC
TRBV5-1	.	TRBJ2-5	.	CASSPRDGQETQYF	TGCGCCAGCAGCCCGAGGGACGGACAAGAGACCCAGTACTTC
TRBV14	.	TRBJ2-2	.	CASSQLTRRSGELFF	TGTGCCAGCAGCCAATTGACCAGGAGAAGCGGGGAGCTGTTTTTT
TRBV28	few	TRBJ2-3	.	CASSLVGQGTDTQYF	TGTGCCAGCAGTTTAGTCGGGCAGGGCACAGATACGCAGTATTTT
TRBV28	.	TRBJ1-5	.	CASRPPREGQPQHF	TGTGCCAGCAGGCCCCCGAGGGAAGGACAGCCCCAGCATTTT
TRBV4-2	few	TRBJ1-2	.	CASSQAGTANYGYTF	TGTGCCAGCAGCCAAGCAGGGACCGCTAACTATGGCTACACCTTC
TRBV7-2	.	TRBJ1-1	TRBD1	CASSLETGAETEAFF	TGTGCCAGCAGCTTAGAAACAGGGGCAGAAACTGAAGCTTTCTTT
TRBV7-6	few	TRBJ2-3	TRBD1	CASSSPPGQGASATDTQYF	TGTGCCAGCAGCTCCCCCCCCGGACAGGGGGCATCGGCCACAGATACGCAGTATTTT
TRBV6-5	few	TRBJ2-7	TRBD2	CASSYSAGGGYEQYF	TGTGCCAGCAGTTACTCGGCGGGAGGAGGGTACGAGCAGTACTTC
TRBV5-4	few	TRBJ1-1	.	CASSLKENTEAFF	TGTGCCAGCAGCTTAAAAGAGAACACTGAAGCTTTCTTT
TRBV7-9	many	TRBJ2-6	.	CASSLHSGANVLTF	TGTGCCAGCAGCTTACACTCTGGGGCCAACGTCCTGACTTTC
TRBV5-1	.	TRBJ2-7	TRBD2	CASSFSAGGFYEQYF	TGCGCCAGCAGCTTCTCGGCGGGAGGGTTCTACGAGCAGTACTTC